One sample yielded the 21 T cell receptor beta chains listed below, sequenced in a study of OX40 agonist ivuxolimab in advanced cancers. Repertoires were generated with immunoSEQ multiplex PCR, while TCRdb's copy carries only in-frame clones and drops some. The table lists 90,000 to 150,000 clones, roughly nine tenths of them singletons. This specimen was CD4+ or CD8+ T cells sorted from blood, taken in a trial of the OX40 agonist ivuxolimab. These receptors were collected from an adult with an advanced solid tumor such as melanoma, head and neck, liver or kidney cancer.

In its sample, this clone was seen a few times. CDR3 region: CSSADRANEKLFF. CDR3 bases: TGTTCCTCAGCCGACAGGGCGAATGAAAAACTGTTTTTT. The genes are TRBV18 and TRBJ1-4; 7 nucleotides match TRBD1. Germline values: CDR1 KGHSH, CDR2 LQKENI. This CDR3 has 13 residues.

V is TRBV5-1 and J is TRBJ2-5, with 7 positions matching TRBD2. Germline loops: CDR1 SGHRS, CDR2 YFSETQ. The CDR3 spans 15 residues. V lost 5 bases, J lost 5 bases, and 12 bases stayed unmatched. CDR3 sequence: CASSYGGGRGETQYF. The CDR3 DNA is TGCGCCAGCAGTTATGGCGGGGGACGAGGGGAGACCCAGTACTTC.

The J gene is TRBJ2-3, the V gene TRBV5-1, with 9 nucleotides matching TRBD2. Losses at the gene ends were 1 base for V and 4 bases for J; bases not matched to a gene: 4. This CDR3 contains 15 residues. Germline V gene sequence: CDR1 SGHRS, CDR2 YFSETQ. The CDR3 is CASSLSGGFADTQYF. In DNA form, the CDR3 reads TGCGCCAGCAGCTTGAGCGGGGGGTTCGCAGATACGCAGTATTTT.

V is TRBV7-9 and J is TRBJ1-2, with D perhaps matching TRBD1 (5 bases). The ends were cut back, 4 bases at V and 4 bases at J, with 16 bases in the middle. Germline CDR1 is SEHNR and CDR2 is FQNEAQ (reference sequence). CDR3 size: 15 residues. DNA for the CDR3: TGTGCCAGCAGCTCGACGGAGGCCGGGGGCTATGGCTACACCTTC. Protein sequence: CASSSTEAGGYGYTF.

CDR3 amino acids: CASSQDHGQSYEQYF. As DNA, the CDR3 is TGCGCCAGCAGCCAAGATCACGGCCAATCCTACGAGCAGTACTTC. V is TRBV4-3 and J is TRBJ2-7; the D is unclear. Trimming removed 0 bases from V and 1 base from J, with 10 bases in between. The CDR3 has 15 residues. Germline assignment: CDR1 LGHNA and CDR2 YSLEER.

The V and J genes are TRBV5-6 and TRBJ1-6; D is unclear. CDR3 length: 15 residues. CDR1 and CDR2 (germline): SGHDT, YYEEEE. V was clipped by 0 bases and J by 8 bases, with 12 bases between them. CDR3 coding DNA: TGTGCCAGCAGCTTGGGCAGTTCCCCTCATTCACCCCTCCACTTT. The encoded protein is CASSLGSSPHSPLHF.

This clone turned up a few times. The gene calls are TRBV10-3 and TRBJ1-2; TRBD1 might be the D (5 bases). CDR3 size: 17 residues. Looked up from germline, CDR1 is ENHRY and CDR2 is SYGVKD. V lost 10 bases to trimming and J lost 4 bases, with 28 bases between them. The CDR3 spells CATKDRDPKSHGYGYTF. The CDR3 region has the DNA TGTGCCACGAAAGACCGGGACCCTAAAAGTCATGGCTATGGCTACACCTTC.

This rearrangement joins TRBV2 to TRBJ2-2; 12 positions match TRBD2. With 5 bases clipped from V and 6 bases from J, the junction kept 4 bases outside the gene matches. Germline V CDR1 and CDR2: SNHLY, FYNNEI. The CDR3 contains 15 residues. The CDR3 loop reads CASSLRTSGAGELFF. As DNA, the CDR3 is TGTGCCAGCAGTCTCCGGACTAGCGGGGCCGGGGAGCTGTTTTTT.

The V gene is TRBV20-1, the J gene TRBJ1-2; D call uncertain. Trimming took 8 bases from V and 8 from J, leaving 15 bases between them. The CDR3 loop spans 11 amino acids. Germline CDR1 reads DFQATT; CDR2 reads SNEGSKA (reference sequence). The CDR3 is CSTGKTGGYTF. CDR3 sequence (DNA): TGCAGTACCGGGAAAACGGGAGGCTACACCTTC.

This chain uses TRBV15 with TRBJ2-7; D is undetermined. The CDR3 is 12 amino acids. Germline lookup yields CDR1 LNHNV and CDR2 YYDKDF (reference sequence). Trimming took 5 bases from V and 2 from J, leaving 7 bases between them. CDR3 sequence (DNA): TGTGCCACCAGCGGACGAACCTACGAGCAGTACTTC. Its translation: CATSGRTYEQYF. The full variable domain, its missing parts supplied by reference TRBV15 and TRBJ2-7, is DAMVIQNPRYQVTQFGKPVTLSCSQTLNHNVMYWYQQKSSQAPKLLFHYYDKDFNNEADTPDNFQSRRPNTSFCFLDIRSPGLGDTAMYLCATSGRTYEQYFGPGTRLTVT.

The V gene is TRBV7-3, the J gene TRBJ2-5; D call uncertain. V lost 3 bases and J lost 7, with 15 bases in between. From germline, CDR1 is SGHTA and CDR2 FQGTGA. There are 14 residues in the CDR3. CDR3 residues: CASSLGPEKGTQYF. The CDR3 DNA follows: TGTGCCAGCAGCTTGGGTCCAGAGAAGGGGACCCAGTACTTC.

This chain connects TRBV27 to TRBJ2-7, with D unresolved. V was cut by 7 bases and J by 0 bases, with 13 bases left in between. The CDR3 is 14 residues long. Germline V gives CDR1 MNHEY, CDR2 SMNVEV (reference sequence). In nucleotides, the CDR3 is TGTGCCAGCACCCAAAGCGTTAACTCCTACGAGCAGTACTTC. This gives the protein CASTQSVNSYEQYF.

The V gene is TRBV5-1, the J gene TRBJ2-5; D is undetermined. CDR3 size: 13 residues. V lost 8 bases, J lost 5 bases, and 16 bases lay in between. Looked up from germline, CDR1 is SGHRS and CDR2 is YFSETQ. The CDR3 DNA sequence: TGCGCCAGTACCCTAGGATCTGGTGAGACCCAGTACTTC. This sequence encodes CASTLGSGETQYF.

The V gene is TRBV11-3, the J gene TRBJ2-1; TRBD2 matches at 9 bases. The CDR3 covers 15 residues. V lost 3 bases, J lost 5 bases, and 5 bases stayed unmatched. The germline CDR1 and CDR2 sequences are SGHNT and YENEEA. In DNA form, the CDR3 reads TGTGCCAGCAGCTTTTCTAGCGGGGTCGACAATGAGCAGTTCTTC. This translates into CASSFSSGVDNEQFF.

V is TRBV7-9 and J is TRBJ2-7; 7 positions match TRBD1. The V gene's germline CDR1 is SEHNR and CDR2 FQNEAQ (reference sequence). V dropped 2 bases and J dropped 2; count of bases not matched to a gene: 6. This CDR3 contains 15 residues. The CDR3 DNA reads as TGTGCCAGCAGCTTATGGTCAGGGGGAACCTACGAGCAGTACTTC. It codes for CASSLWSGGTYEQYF.

This clone was seen more than once but under ten times. This chain joins TRBV18 and TRBJ1-4; the D gene is possibly TRBD1 (5 bases). The CDR3 totals 15 residues. Germline V gene data show CDR1 as KGHSH and CDR2 as LQKENI. V dropped 3 bases and J dropped 8 bases, with 16 bases sitting between them. In nucleotides, the CDR3 is TGTGCCAGCTCACCCGGCGGGACCTCGGGGGAAAAACTGTTTTTT. Translating gives CASSPGGTSGEKLFF.

The chain carries TRBV4-1 and TRBJ2-3; D ambiguous. V gave up 2 bases and J gave up 1 base, with 10 bases separating them. This CDR3 comprises 15 residues. The germline V gene encodes CDR1 MGHRA and CDR2 YSYEKL. The chain's CDR3 is CASSQRVEGTDTQYF. The DNA for the CDR3 is TGCGCCAGCAGCCAACGGGTCGAGGGCACAGATACGCAGTATTTT.

The V gene is TRBV4-1, the J gene TRBJ2-7; 7 nucleotides agree with TRBD1. The CDR3 runs to 18 residues. Germline V gives CDR1 MGHRA, CDR2 YSYEKL. V gave up 1 base and J gave up 2 bases; unmatched junction bases: 14. DNA for the CDR3: TGCGCCAGCAGCCAAGCTAATCTCCCAGGGGGTGAAGCCTACGAGCAGTACTTC. It encodes CASSQANLPGGEAYEQYF.

The gene calls are TRBV5-1 and TRBJ2-7, with TRBD1 identical over 10 bases. J lost 6 bases, V lost 4 bases, and 10 bases had no gene match. Germline lookup yields CDR1 SGHRS and CDR2 YFSETQ. This CDR3 is 15 amino acids long. Written as DNA, the CDR3 is TGCGCCAGCAGCCCAGGACAGGGGGTGGCCCTCGAGCAGTACTTC. It specifies CASSPGQGVALEQYF.

V usage is TRBV4-3 and J usage is TRBJ2-7; 8 positions match TRBD2. With 3 bases clipped from V and 0 bases from J, the junction kept 4 bases outside the gene matches. Germline CDR1 reads LGHNA; CDR2 reads YSLEER. This CDR3 comprises 15 residues. Here the CDR3 reads CASSHRLASSYEQYF. In DNA, the CDR3 is TGCGCCAGCAGCCACCGACTAGCGAGCTCCTACGAGCAGTACTTC.

The J gene is TRBJ2-3, the V gene TRBV28, with 7 bases matching TRBD1. Germline CDR1 is MDHEN and CDR2 is SYDVKM. Trimming took 6 bases from V and 7 from J; bases not matched to a gene: 13. The CDR3 has 15 amino acids. The CDR3 sequence is CASSLDRADGNTQYF. DNA of the CDR3: TGTGCCAGCAGCCTTGACAGGGCGGATGGAAATACGCAGTATTTT.